Sequencing of this TCR beta chain was carried out in a study of T cells in Graves' hyperthyroidism and ophthalmopathy. Findings and limits, study-wide: Most thyroid clonotypes expanded above 0.001 appeared in blood too.

The CDR3 totals 13 residues. V shed 0 bases and J shed 5 bases, with 6 bases lying between them. CDR1 is SGHRS and CDR2 is YFSETQ in the germline V gene. When ophthalmopathy did not progress within 18 months, Graves' hyperthyroidism was considered stable. Used for diagnoses were clinical symptoms, serum thyroxine and TRAb, thyroid ultrasound and orbital computed tomography. It was less than 13 ml of fresh peripheral blood that supplied the PBMCs. This clonotype has only a few counts. Antigen unknown. Amplified TCR beta CDR3 regions derived from RNA transcripts. The TCR CDR3 first-round RT-PCR relied on the HTBI primer set. From the multiplex PCR reads, TCRdb called clonotypes with MiXCR, one entry per CDR3 protein. The data show hundreds of thousands of distinct CDR3 sequences, with around 17% seen just once and roughly two fifths held by the top ten.

Sequencing was performed on blood. The chain employs TRBV5-1 and TRBJ2-1; D not certain. This TCR was sampled from a man in his forties with Graves' hyperthyroidism. The CDR3 sequence: CASSLVSDNEQFF. DNA for the CDR3: TGCGCCAGCAGCTTGGTATCAGACAATGAGCAGTTCTTC.